This T cell receptor beta chain appears in the sequencing data of a study of T cell responses to AZD1222 COVID-19 vaccine. Broader study findings: Repertoires were sampled only after the peak T cell response. With dominance at 160-218 and 743-854, vaccine-associated CD4 TCRs spanned spike.

Germline CDR1 is SNHLY and CDR2 is FYNNEI. V was clipped by 2 bases and J by 5 bases, with 16 bases between them. This CDR3 has 16 residues. Assay used: immunoSEQ multiplex PCR; TCRdb lists only in-frame clones, some missing. There are around 110,000 clones in the sample; roughly nine tenths occur only once, and 1.5% to 2% lies in the top ten. Points on this clone: Its antigen is as yet unknown.

The sequence came from an adult who received the AZD1222 COVID-19 vaccine. V usage is TRBV2 and J usage is TRBJ1-5, with TRBD1 as a possible D gene (5 bases). Sample: peripheral blood, taken 28 days after the second AZD1222 dose. CDR3 nucleotides: TGTGCCAGCAGTGAAAGTCCCGGGGGTATAGATCAGCCCCAGCATTTT. This encodes CASSESPGGIDQPQHF.